The rows below give T cell receptor beta chains drawn from one sample of a study of blood T cell repertoires in COVID-19. Using immunoSEQ multiplex PCR, the repertoire was profiled, and TCRdb retains in-frame clones only, with some absent. The sample includes 200,000 to 250,000 clones, roughly 84% of them seen just once. Material for sequencing was peripheral blood. The receptors here all came from a woman aged 55-70 years who had recovered from COVID-19. Both conserved end residues are part of each CDR3. The order of the fields is V gene, D gene, J gene, clone size, CDR3 protein, CDR3 DNA. A D gene is named only where the DNA matches it firmly. Not all rows give a size; the values are once, few, many and, for expanded clones, a class.

>TRBV18|.|TRBJ1-1|.
CASSPRQLRVNTEAFF
TGTGCCAGCTCCCCAAGACAGTTAAGAGTGAACACTGAAGCTTTCTTT
>TRBV12-3/TRBV12-4|.|TRBJ1-5|.
CASSLSQDQPQHF
TGTGCCAGCAGTTTATCCCAGGATCAGCCCCAGCATTTT
>TRBV14|.|TRBJ1-2|once
CASSQGGPAGYTF
TGTGCCAGCAGCCAAGGGGGGCCGGCTGGCTACACCTTC
>TRBV4-3|.|TRBJ1-6|once
CASSQDYRQGSPLHF
TGCGCCAGCAGCCAAGATTACAGGCAGGGCTCACCCCTCCACTTT
>TRBV6-5|.|TRBJ1-2|.
CASSYSGTNYGYTF
TGTGCCAGCAGTTACTCCGGGACTAACTATGGCTACACCTTC
>TRBV11-2|.|TRBJ1-1|.
CASGTQPNTEAFF
TGTGCCAGCGGCACCCAACCGAACACTGAAGCTTTCTTT
>TRBV4-2|TRBD1|TRBJ2-3|once
CASSQPGQARTDTQYF
TGTGCCAGCAGCCAACCGGGACAGGCTCGTACAGATACGCAGTATTTT
>TRBV7-3|TRBD2|TRBJ2-3|.
CASSLGLAASTDTQYF
TGTGCCAGCAGCTTGGGGCTAGCGGCTAGCACAGATACGCAGTATTTT
>TRBV24-1|.|TRBJ1-4|.
CATSDPANEKLFF
TGTGCCACCAGTGACCCCGCTAATGAAAAACTGTTTTTT
>TRBV11-3|.|TRBJ2-3|.
CASSFDADTQYF
TGTGCCAGCAGCTTCGATGCGGATACGCAGTATTTT
>TRBV7-9|TRBD2|TRBJ2-1|.
CASTTGASGGWNEQFF
TGTGCCAGTACCACCGGGGCTAGCGGGGGTTGGAATGAGCAGTTCTTC
>TRBV2|.|TRBJ1-4|.
CASSMLRPGNNEKLFF
TGTGCCAGCAGCATGCTTCGGCCCGGGAATAATGAAAAACTGTTTTTT